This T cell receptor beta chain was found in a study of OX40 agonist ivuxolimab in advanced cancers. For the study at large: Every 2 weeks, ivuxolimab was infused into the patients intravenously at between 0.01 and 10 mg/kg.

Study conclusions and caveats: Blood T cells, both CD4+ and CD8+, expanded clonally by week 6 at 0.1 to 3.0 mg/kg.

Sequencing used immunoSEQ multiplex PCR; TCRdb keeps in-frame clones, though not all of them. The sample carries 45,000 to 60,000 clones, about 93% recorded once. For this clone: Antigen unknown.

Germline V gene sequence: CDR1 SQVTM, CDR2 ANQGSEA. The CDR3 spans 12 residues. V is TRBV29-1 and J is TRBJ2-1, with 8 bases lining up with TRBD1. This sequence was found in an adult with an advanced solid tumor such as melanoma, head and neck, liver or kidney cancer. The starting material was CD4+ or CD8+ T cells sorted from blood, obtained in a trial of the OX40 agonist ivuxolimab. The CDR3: CSRGTGYNEQFF. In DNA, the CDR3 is TGCAGTAGGGGGACAGGCTACAATGAGCAGTTCTTC.